These 4 T cell receptor beta chains originate from one sample sequenced in a study of blood T cells in healthy people across ages. Through a sample-barcoded 5' primer and a J-beta primer mix, a second PCR was run for about 6 to 11 cycles. TCRdb re-called the 5' RACE reads with MiXCR, one entry per CDR3 protein. This sample has hundreds of thousands of distinct CDR3 sequences, with 29% found just once. Sequencing used blood. Source of these receptors: an elderly woman in good health.

Turning to this clonotype: A read error is possible here, since a much larger clone lies one base away. The gene calls are TRBV4-3 and TRBJ2-1, with 11 bases matching TRBD2. Looked up from germline, CDR1 is LGHNA and CDR2 is YSLEER. The length of the CDR3 is 17 residues. The CDR3 region is CASSQIAGGLSYNKQFF. CDR3 in DNA: TGCGCCAGCAGCCAGATAGCGGGGGGGCTATCCTACAATAAGCAGTTCTTC.

In its sample, this clonotype was seen many times. The chain joins TRBV20-1 to TRBJ1-6; 8 bases are a match to TRBD1. The CDR3 totals 14 residues. V dropped 4 bases and J dropped 7; count of bases not matched to a gene: 6. Germline V gives CDR1 DFQATT, CDR2 SNEGSKA (reference sequence). This CDR3 reads CSATQGASNSPLHF. The CDR3 nucleotides read TGCAGTGCTACCCAGGGGGCATCGAATTCACCCCTCCACTTT.

Only a few counts were recorded for this clonotype. The chain combines TRBV3-1 with TRBJ1-1; D is unresolved. CDR3 length equals 15 residues. Trimming shortened V by 3 bases and J by 0 bases, and 11 bases separated the two germline ends. Germline V gene data show CDR1 as LGHDT and CDR2 as YNNKEL (reference sequence). The CDR3 DNA is TGTGCCAGCAGCCATGGACGGTACCTGAACACTGAAGCTTTCTTT. Encoded protein: CASSHGRYLNTEAFF.

In its sample, this clonotype was seen a few times. A much bigger clone sits one base away, suggesting this may be a read error. The chain has TRBV6-1 and TRBJ2-7; D might be TRBD1 or TRBD2, each matching 5 bases. Per germline, CDR1 MNHNS and CDR2 SASEGT. The CDR3 has 14 amino acids. CDR3 amino acids: CASREAARGYEQYF. DNA of the CDR3: TGTGCCAGCAGGGAAGCGGCGAGGGGTTACGAGCAGTACTTC.